This T cell receptor (beta chain) was sequenced in a study of CD8 T cells in ankylosing spondylitis. Study-level points and caveats: A subset of motif variants has previously been described in the synovial fluid and blood of reactive arthritis. Enrichment of disease-linked clones was reportedly significant in matched ankylosing spondylitis synovial fluid. Blood from ankylosing spondylitis patients appeared to carry a characteristic roughly eight-variant TCR beta motif. Peripheral blood held disease-linked clones only at relatively low frequency, and these were CD8+.

For this clonotype: The antigen is unknown.

It was by quantitative 5'-RACE with molecular barcodes that TCR beta libraries were made. TCRdb redid the calling of the 5' RACE reads with MiXCR, one entry per CDR3 protein. The sample records roughly 370,000 distinct CDR3 sequences, approximately 20% being singletons. CDR3 length: 15 residues. V trimming: 6 bases; J trimming: 7 bases; junction bases outside the gene matches: 9. CDR1 is SGHKS and CDR2 is YYEKEE in the germline V gene (reference sequence). The source material was blood, either unsorted or a sorted T cell fraction (not recorded which). The clonotype comes from a male donor with ankylosing spondylitis. The chain couples TRBV5-5 to TRBJ1-6; 8 bases agree with TRBD1. CDR3 DNA: TGTGCCAGCACCAAGCCAGGGGGCGAAAATTCACCCCTCCACTTT. It translates to CASTKPGGENSPLHF.